Listed here are 13 T cell receptor beta chains from one sample, sequenced in a study of shared clonotypes between healthy human individuals. The protocol was immunoSEQ multiplex PCR, while the TCRdb copy is restricted to in-frame clones and leaves out a portion. The table lists under 200,000 clones, over 85% of them singletons. The material sequenced was naive CD4+ T cells sorted from blood. The subset: CD45RA+ positively selected. These receptors were collected from a woman aged 25 to 45 in good health.

The chain joins TRBV25-1 to TRBJ1-4; 9 positions match TRBD1. The CDR3 sequence is 14 residues long. V lost 10 bases, J lost 3 bases, and 6 bases stayed unmatched. Germline lookup yields CDR1 MGHDK and CDR2 SYGVNS. The CDR3 loop reads CATTDRGANEKLFF. CDR3 nucleotide sequence: TGTGCCACCACGGACAGGGGAGCTAATGAAAAACTGTTTTTT.

The rearrangement uses TRBV11-3 and TRBJ2-2; 9 positions agree with TRBD2. Germline V CDR1 and CDR2: SGHNT, YENEEA. V lost 5 bases to trimming and J lost 5 bases; unmatched junction nucleotides: 9. The CDR3 loop spans 16 amino acids. CDR3 in amino acids: CASSPGLARRTGELFF. CDR3 DNA sequence: TGTGCCAGCAGCCCTGGACTAGCGCGGAGGACCGGGGAGCTGTTTTTT.

The V and J genes are TRBV30 and TRBJ2-7; D is possibly TRBD1 (5 bases). This CDR3 has 11 residues. The V end lost 5 bases, the J end lost 6 bases, and 11 bases lay between the germline ends. Germline CDR1 reads GTSNPN; CDR2 reads SVGIG (reference sequence). The CDR3 region is CAWDSPSEQYF. The DNA for the CDR3 is TGTGCCTGGGACAGTCCTAGCGAGCAGTACTTC.

J is TRBJ2-1 and V is TRBV29-1; 9 nucleotides match TRBD2. Germline V gene lookup returns CDR1 SQVTM and CDR2 ANQGSEA. The V gene end was trimmed by 7 bases and the J gene end by 2 bases; junction bases not matched to a gene: 6. The CDR3 runs to 14 residues. CDR3 in amino acids: CSGRPSGTYNEQFF. The DNA of the CDR3 is TGCAGCGGTCGGCCTAGCGGGACCTACAATGAGCAGTTCTTC.

The rearrangement links TRBV7-2 to TRBJ1-1; D is ambiguous. V was trimmed by 1 base and J by 5 bases, leaving 5 bases between them. This CDR3 is built from 12 residues. Germline lookup yields CDR1 SGHTA and CDR2 FQGNSA. The CDR3 sequence is CASSLVRTEAFF. DNA for the CDR3: TGTGCCAGCAGCTTAGTTAGGACTGAAGCTTTCTTT.

This chain joins TRBV10-3 and TRBJ1-5; D remains unclear. The V end lost 1 base, the J end lost 2 bases, and 12 bases lay between the germline ends. Looked up from germline, CDR1 is ENHRY and CDR2 is SYGVKD. CDR3 length: 16 residues. The CDR3 coding sequence is TGTGCCATCAGTGAGTTTCCCAACGGTGGCAATCAGCCCCAGCATTTT. Translated: CAISEFPNGGNQPQHF.

The V and J genes are TRBV30 and TRBJ1-4; 10 nucleotides agree with TRBD1. CDR3 length: 15 amino acids. Germline V gene data show CDR1 as GTSNPN and CDR2 as SVGIG (reference sequence). Losses at the gene ends were 2 bases for V and 7 bases for J; bases not matched to a gene: 7. The CDR3 DNA sequence: TGTGCCTGGAGTCGGGAGACAGGGGGCAGTGAAAAACTGTTTTTT. Encoded protein: CAWSRETGGSEKLFF.

This chain links TRBV2 with TRBJ2-7, with D tentatively TRBD1 (6 bases). This CDR3 spans 12 amino acids. V lost 11 bases and J lost 3, with 14 bases in between. In germline, CDR1 is SNHLY, CDR2 FYNNEI. CDR3 sequence (DNA): TGTGCCGGACGGACAGCGATCTACGAGCAGTACTTC. Amino acids: CAGRTAIYEQYF.

The chain combines TRBV9 with TRBJ1-4; 7 bases are a match to TRBD1. V lost 4 bases to trimming and J lost 7 bases; unmatched junction nucleotides: 7. Per germline, CDR1 SGDLS and CDR2 YYNGEE. CDR3 length equals 14 residues. In nucleotides, the CDR3 is TGTGCCAGCAGCTTACAGGGGTCGGGTGAAAAACTGTTTTTT. Its protein is CASSLQGSGEKLFF.

The V call is TRBV5-1, the J call TRBJ2-7; 8 bases agree with TRBD1. The length of the CDR3 is 15 residues. CDR1 is SGHRS, CDR2 YFSETQ, per germline. After removal of 0 bases from V and 5 bases from J, the junction contained 7 bases not matched to a gene. CDR3 DNA sequence: TGCGCCAGCAGCTTGGGGACAGGGCGCTTCGACGAGCAGTACTTC. It specifies CASSLGTGRFDEQYF. The full variable domain, rest sourced from reference TRBV5-1 and TRBJ2-7, is KAGVTQTPRYLIKTRGQQVTLSCSPISGHRSVSWYQQTPGQGLQFLFEYFSETQRNKGNFPGRFSGRQFSNSRSEMNVSTLELGDSALYLCASSLGTGRFDEQYFGPGTRLTVT.

This chain links TRBV28 with TRBJ2-5; D perhaps matches TRBD2 (5 bases). The DNA end is more similar to TRBJ2-7, so the J call may be wrong. The CDR3 is 14 amino acids. CDR1 is MDHEN and CDR2 is SYDVKM in the germline V gene. The CDR3, as DNA: TGTGCCAGCAGTGCCGGGATACCCGCCTACGAGCAGTACTTC. It codes for CASSAGIPAYEQYF.

The V call is TRBV18, the J call TRBJ2-5; D remains ambiguous. This CDR3 comprises 13 residues. Germline V gene lookup returns CDR1 KGHSH and CDR2 LQKENI. V was cut by 0 bases and J by 5 bases, with 7 bases left in between. CDR3: CASSPPNLETQYF. CDR3 coding DNA: TGTGCCAGCTCACCACCTAACCTGGAGACCCAGTACTTC.

J is TRBJ1-5 and V is TRBV7-8; 8 bases match TRBD1. The CDR3 has 16 residues. The germline gives CDR1 SGHVS, CDR2 FQNEAQ. J lost 6 bases, V lost 1 base, and 8 bases had no gene match. The CDR3 spells CASSLGGQGRGQPQHF. In DNA form, the CDR3 reads TGTGCCAGCAGCTTAGGCGGACAGGGAAGAGGTCAGCCCCAGCATTTT.